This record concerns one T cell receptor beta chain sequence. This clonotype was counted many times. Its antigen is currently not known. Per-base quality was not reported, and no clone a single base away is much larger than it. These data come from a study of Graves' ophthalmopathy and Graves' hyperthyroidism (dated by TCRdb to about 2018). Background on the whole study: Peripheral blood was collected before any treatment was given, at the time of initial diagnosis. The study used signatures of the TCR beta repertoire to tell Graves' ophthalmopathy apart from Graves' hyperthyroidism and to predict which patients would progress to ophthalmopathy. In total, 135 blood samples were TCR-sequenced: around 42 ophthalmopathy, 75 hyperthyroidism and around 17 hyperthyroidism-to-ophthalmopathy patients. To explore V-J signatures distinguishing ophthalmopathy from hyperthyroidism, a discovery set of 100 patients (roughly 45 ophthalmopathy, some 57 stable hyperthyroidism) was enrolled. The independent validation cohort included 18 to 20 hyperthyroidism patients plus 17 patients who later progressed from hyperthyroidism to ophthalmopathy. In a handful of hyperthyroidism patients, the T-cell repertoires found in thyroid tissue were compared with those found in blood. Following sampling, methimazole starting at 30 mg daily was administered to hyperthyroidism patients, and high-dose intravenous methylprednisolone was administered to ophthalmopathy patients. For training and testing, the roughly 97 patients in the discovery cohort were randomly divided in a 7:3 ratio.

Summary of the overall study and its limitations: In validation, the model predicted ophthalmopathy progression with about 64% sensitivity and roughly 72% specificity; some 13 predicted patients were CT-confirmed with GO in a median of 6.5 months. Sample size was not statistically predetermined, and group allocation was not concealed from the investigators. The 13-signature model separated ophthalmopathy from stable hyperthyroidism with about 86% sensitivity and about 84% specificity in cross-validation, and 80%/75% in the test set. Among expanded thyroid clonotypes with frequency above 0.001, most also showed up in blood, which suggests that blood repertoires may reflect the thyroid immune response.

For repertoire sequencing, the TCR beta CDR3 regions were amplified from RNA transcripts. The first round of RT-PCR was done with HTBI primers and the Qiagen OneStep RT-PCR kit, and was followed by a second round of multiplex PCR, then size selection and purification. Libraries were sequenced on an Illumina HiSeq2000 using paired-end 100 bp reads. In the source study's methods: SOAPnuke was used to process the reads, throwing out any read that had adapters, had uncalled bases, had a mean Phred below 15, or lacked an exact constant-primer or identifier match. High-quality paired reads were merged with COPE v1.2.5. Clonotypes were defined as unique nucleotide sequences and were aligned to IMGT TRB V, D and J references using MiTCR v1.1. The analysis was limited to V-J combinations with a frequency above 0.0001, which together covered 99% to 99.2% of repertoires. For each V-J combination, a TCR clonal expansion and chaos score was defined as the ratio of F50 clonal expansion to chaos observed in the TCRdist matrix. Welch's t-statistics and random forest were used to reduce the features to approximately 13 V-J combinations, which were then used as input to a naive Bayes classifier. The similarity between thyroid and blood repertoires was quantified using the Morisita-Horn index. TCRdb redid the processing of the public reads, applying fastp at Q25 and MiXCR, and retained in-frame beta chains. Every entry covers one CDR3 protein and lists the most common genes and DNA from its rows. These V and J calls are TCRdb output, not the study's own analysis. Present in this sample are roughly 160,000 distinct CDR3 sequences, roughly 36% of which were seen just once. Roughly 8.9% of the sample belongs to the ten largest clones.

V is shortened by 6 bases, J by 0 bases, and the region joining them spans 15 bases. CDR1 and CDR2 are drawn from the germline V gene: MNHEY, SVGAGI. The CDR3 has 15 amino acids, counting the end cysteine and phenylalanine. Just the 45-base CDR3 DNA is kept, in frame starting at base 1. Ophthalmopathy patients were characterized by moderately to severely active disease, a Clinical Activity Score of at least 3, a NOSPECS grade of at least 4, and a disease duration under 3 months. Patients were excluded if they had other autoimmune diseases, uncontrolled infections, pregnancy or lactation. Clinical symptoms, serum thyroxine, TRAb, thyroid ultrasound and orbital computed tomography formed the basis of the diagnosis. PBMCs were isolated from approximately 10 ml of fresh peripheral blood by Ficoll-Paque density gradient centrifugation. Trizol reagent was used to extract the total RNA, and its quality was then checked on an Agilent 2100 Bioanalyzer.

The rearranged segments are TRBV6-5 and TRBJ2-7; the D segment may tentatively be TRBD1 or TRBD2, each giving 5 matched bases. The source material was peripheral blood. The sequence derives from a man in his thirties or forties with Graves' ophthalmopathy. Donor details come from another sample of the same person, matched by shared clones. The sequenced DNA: TGTGCCAGCAGCAACCCGGGGCAGGGCTCCTACGAGCAGTACTTC. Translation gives CASSNPGQGSYEQYF.